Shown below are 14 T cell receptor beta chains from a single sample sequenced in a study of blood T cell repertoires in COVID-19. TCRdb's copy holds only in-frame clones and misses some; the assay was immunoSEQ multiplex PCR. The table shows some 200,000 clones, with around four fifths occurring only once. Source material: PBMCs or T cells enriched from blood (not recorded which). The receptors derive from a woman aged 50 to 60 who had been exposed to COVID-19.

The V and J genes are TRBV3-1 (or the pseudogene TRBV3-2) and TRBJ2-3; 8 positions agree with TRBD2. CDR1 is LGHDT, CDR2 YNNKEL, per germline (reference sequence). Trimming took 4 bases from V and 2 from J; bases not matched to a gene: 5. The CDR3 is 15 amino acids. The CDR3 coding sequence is TGTGCCAGCAGCCCCCCGGGACTAGACACAGATACGCAGTATTTT. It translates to CASSPPGLDTDTQYF.

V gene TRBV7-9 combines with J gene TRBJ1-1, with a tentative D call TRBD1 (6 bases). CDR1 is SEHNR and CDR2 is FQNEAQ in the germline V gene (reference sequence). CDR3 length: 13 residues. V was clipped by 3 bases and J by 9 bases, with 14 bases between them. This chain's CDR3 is CASSFTGISQAFF. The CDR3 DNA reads TGTGCCAGCAGCTTCACAGGGATTAGTCAAGCTTTCTTT.

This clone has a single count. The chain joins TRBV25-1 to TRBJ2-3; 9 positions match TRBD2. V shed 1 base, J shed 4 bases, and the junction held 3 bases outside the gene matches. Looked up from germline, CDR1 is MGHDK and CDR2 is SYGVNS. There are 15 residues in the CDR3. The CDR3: CASSESRGGADTQYF. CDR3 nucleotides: TGTGCCAGCAGTGAATCTCGCGGGGGGGCAGATACGCAGTATTTT.

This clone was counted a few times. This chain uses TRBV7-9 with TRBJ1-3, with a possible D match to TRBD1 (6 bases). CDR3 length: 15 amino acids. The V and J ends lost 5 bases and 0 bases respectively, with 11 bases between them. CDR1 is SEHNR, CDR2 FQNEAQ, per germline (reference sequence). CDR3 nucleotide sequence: TGTGCCAGCAGCCCACAGGGCTTCTCTGGAAACACCATATATTTT. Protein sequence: CASSPQGFSGNTIYF.

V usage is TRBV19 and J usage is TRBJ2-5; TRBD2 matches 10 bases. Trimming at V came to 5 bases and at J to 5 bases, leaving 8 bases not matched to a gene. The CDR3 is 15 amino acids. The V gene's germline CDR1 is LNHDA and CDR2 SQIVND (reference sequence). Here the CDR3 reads CASSSSGGGSETQYF. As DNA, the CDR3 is TGTGCCAGTAGTTCCAGCGGGGGGGGTAGCGAGACCCAGTACTTC.

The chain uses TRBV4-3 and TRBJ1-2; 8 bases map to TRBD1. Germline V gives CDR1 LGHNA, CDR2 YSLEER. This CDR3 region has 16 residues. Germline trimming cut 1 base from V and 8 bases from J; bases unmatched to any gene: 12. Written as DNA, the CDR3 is TGCGCCAGCAGCCAAGGCCGCTATGGACAGGGACGCGGCTACACCTTC. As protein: CASSQGRYGQGRGYTF.

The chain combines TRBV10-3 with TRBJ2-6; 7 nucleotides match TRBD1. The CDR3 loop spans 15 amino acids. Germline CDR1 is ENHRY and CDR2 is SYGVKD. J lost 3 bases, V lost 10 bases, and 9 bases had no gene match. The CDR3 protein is CATRQGEGGANVLTF. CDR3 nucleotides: TGTGCCACCCGACAGGGAGAAGGTGGGGCCAACGTCCTGACTTTC.

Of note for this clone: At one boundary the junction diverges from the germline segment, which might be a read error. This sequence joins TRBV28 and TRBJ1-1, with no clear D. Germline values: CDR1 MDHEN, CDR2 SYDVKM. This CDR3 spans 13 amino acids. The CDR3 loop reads CASNLRMNTEAFF. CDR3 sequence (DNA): TGTGCCAGCAATCTCAGAATGAATACTGAAGCTTTCTTT.

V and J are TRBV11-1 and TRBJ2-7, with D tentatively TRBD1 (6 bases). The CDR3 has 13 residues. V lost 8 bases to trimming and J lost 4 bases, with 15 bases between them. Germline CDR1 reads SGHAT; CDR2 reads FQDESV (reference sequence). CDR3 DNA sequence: TGTGCCAGCGGGACACCCTCGTTGTACGAGCAGTACTTC. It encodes CASGTPSLYEQYF.

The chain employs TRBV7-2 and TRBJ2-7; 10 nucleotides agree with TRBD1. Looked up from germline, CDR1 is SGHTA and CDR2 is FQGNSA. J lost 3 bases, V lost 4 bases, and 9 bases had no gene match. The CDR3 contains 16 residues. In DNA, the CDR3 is TGTGCCAGCAGCTACTCTCTCGACAGGGGGCACTACGAGCAGTACTTC. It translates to CASSYSLDRGHYEQYF.

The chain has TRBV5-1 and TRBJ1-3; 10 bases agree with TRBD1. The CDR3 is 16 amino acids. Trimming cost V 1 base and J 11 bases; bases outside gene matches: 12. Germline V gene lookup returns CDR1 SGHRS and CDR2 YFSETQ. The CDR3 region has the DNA TGCGCCAGCAGCTTGCAGTCTATGGGACAGGGGATGCCCATATATTTT. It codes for CASSLQSMGQGMPIYF.

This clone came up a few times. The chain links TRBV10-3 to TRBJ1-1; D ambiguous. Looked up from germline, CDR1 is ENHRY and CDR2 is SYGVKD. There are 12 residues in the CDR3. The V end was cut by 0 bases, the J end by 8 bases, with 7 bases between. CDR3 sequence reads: CAISESPQEAFF. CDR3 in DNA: TGTGCCATCAGTGAGTCTCCACAAGAAGCTTTCTTT.

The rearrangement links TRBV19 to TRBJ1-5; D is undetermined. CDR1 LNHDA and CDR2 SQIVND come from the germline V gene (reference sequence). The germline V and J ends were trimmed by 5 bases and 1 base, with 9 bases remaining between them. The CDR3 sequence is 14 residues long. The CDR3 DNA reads TGTGCCAGTAGTGGGTGGGCGAGCAATCAGCCCCAGCATTTT. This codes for CASSGWASNQPQHF.

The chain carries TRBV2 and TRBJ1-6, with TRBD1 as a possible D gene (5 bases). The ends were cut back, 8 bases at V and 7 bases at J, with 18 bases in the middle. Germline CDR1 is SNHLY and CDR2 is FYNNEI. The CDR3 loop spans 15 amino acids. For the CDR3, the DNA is TGTGCCAGCGCCCGGGGGGGATTCGGAAATTCACCCCTCCACTTT. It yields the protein CASARGGFGNSPLHF.